This T cell receptor beta chain was recorded in a study of T cells in localized non-small cell lung cancer. Study-wide results and caveats: Only one tumor region was sequenced, so heterogeneity remains possible. Peak T cell clonality was found in uninvolved adjacent lung, exceeding tumor. Prolonged overall survival went with higher T cell density in the blood. Of the top 100 tumor clones, median around 50 were in adjacent lung, approximately 29 among its top 100.

Notes on this clone: Its antigen remains unidentified.

The length of the CDR3 is 17 residues. Germline V gene lookup returns CDR1 SGHRS and CDR2 YFSETQ. V lost 1 base to trimming and J lost 8 bases; unmatched junction nucleotides: 14. Profiled with immunoSEQ multiplex PCR; TCRdb holds only in-frame clones, not every one. The sample includes about 3,300 clones, 45% to 50% of them seen just once. The clonotype originates from a woman aged 18-55 years with stage I lung adenocarcinoma. The chain links TRBV5-1 to TRBJ2-1; 8 bases are shared with TRBD2. Here the sequenced sample was lymph node tissue, taken before any cancer treatment. CDR3 sequence (DNA): TGCGCCAGCAGCTTGCAATCGCGGGGGGTTAATGTGGATGAGCAGTTCTTC. It is translated as CASSLQSRGVNVDEQFF.